This T cell receptor beta chain derives from a study of T-cell memory formation after mild COVID-19. For the study at large: The two donors had largely donor-specific TCR clusters.

One entry per CDR3 protein results from TCRdb running MiXCR on the 5' RACE reads. Here the sample spans 250,000 to 400,000 distinct CDR3 sequences, roughly 13% being singletons. V was shortened by 5 bases and J by 6 bases, with 17 bases between the two germline ends. The CDR3 consists of 15 residues. Looked up from germline, CDR1 is SGHTA and CDR2 is FQGNSA. Material: PBMCs or a T cell subset sorted from them (not recorded which). The clonotype originates from a man between 18 and 35 years old who had mild COVID-19 (a few samples of this study predate the infection). Cell type and time point are not known. The V call is TRBV7-2, the J call TRBJ1-5; D is perhaps TRBD1 (5 bases). The CDR3 sequence: CASSPGGGAPQPQHF. CDR3 in DNA: TGTGCCAGCAGCCCCGGGGGAGGGGCCCCTCAGCCCCAGCATTTT.